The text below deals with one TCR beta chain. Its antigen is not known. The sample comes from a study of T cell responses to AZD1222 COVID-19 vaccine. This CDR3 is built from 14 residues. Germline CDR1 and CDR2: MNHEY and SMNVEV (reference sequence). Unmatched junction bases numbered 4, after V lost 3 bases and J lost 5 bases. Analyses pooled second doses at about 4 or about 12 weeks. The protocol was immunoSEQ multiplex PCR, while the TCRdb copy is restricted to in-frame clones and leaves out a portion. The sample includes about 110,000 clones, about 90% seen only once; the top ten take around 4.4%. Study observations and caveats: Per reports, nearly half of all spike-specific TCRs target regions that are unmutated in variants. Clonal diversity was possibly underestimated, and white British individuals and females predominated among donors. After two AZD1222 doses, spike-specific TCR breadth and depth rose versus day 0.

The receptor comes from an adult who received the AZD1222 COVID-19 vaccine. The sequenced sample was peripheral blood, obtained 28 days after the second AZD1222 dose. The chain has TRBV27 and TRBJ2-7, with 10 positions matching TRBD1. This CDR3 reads CASSFGTGVDEQYF. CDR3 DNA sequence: TGTGCCAGCAGTTTCGGGACAGGGGTCGACGAGCAGTACTTC.